One and the same sample provided the 31 T cell receptor beta chains below, sequenced in a study of CD8+CD57+ T cells in acquired aplastic anemia. CDR3 and TCR beta VDJ profiling relied on genomic DNA as the template. Via MiXCR, TCRdb re-called the reads, giving one row per CDR3 protein. The sample holds about 95,000 distinct CDR3 sequences; 55% to 75% are singletons and the top ten take approximately 60%. All sequencing subjects had displayed CD8+CD57+ cell expansion on flow cytometry. Sample: sorted CD4+, CD8+, or CD8+CD57+ T cells (not recorded which) from PBMCs. Every receptor here comes from a human donor with aplastic anemia.

The chain combines TRBV29-1 with TRBJ2-1; 12 bases align to TRBD2. This CDR3 is 14 amino acids long. Germline assignment: CDR1 SQVTM and CDR2 ANQGSEA. V dropped 7 bases and J dropped 6; count of bases not matched to a gene: 7. The CDR3 is CSGETSGRPNEQFF. CDR3 nucleotides: TGCAGCGGAGAGACTAGCGGGAGACCCAATGAGCAGTTCTTC.

As regards this clonotype: This may be a read error: a much more frequent sequence differs by one nucleotide. The chain combines TRBV4-1 with TRBJ1-1; D gene ambiguous. CDR1 MGHRA and CDR2 YSYEKL come from the germline V gene. The germline V and J ends were trimmed by 0 bases and 1 base, with 9 bases remaining between them. The CDR3 is made up of 15 amino acids. This CDR3 reads CASSQDSLGNTEAFF. The CDR3 bases are TGCGCCAGCAGCCAAGATAGTCTTGGGAACACTGAAGCTTTCTTT.

This chain connects TRBV9 to TRBJ1-4, with D tentatively TRBD1 (5 bases). CDR3 length equals 15 residues. V lost 0 bases and J lost 7, with 13 bases in between. Germline assignment: CDR1 SGDLS and CDR2 YYNGEE. CDR3: CASSVAGQGSEKLFF. CDR3 DNA sequence: TGTGCCAGCAGCGTAGCAGGGCAGGGCAGTGAAAAACTGTTTTTT.

This clonotype has a single count. V gene TRBV10-3 combines with J gene TRBJ2-1, with D possibly matching TRBD1 (6 bases). The CDR3 is 15 amino acids. Germline values: CDR1 ENHRY, CDR2 SYGVKD. Trimming removed 10 bases from V and 6 bases from J, with 22 bases in between. The CDR3, as DNA: TGTGCCACCGATCAGGGGTCATCCGGGCCCAATGAGCAGTTCTTC. Translation gives CATDQGSSGPNEQFF.

The gene calls are TRBV11-1 and TRBJ2-1; 12 bases fit TRBD2. CDR1 SGHAT and CDR2 FQDESV come from the germline V gene (reference sequence). This CDR3 is built from 14 residues. The trim removed 3 bases at V and 6 bases at J, leaving 0 bases unmatched. The CDR3 DNA reads TGTGCCAGCAGCTTGACTAGCGGGGGCAATGAGCAGTTCTTC. This codes for CASSLTSGGNEQFF.

The chain employs TRBV24-1 and TRBJ2-7, with D possibly matching TRBD1 (5 bases). CDR3 length: 13 amino acids. In germline, CDR1 is KGHDR, CDR2 SFDVKD. Trimming took 5 bases from V and 5 from J, leaving 12 bases between them. DNA for the CDR3: TGTGCCACCAGTGGGGGCTCACGGGACGAGCAGTACTTC. Its translation is CATSGGSRDEQYF.

This rearrangement joins TRBV7-9 to TRBJ2-7, with D possibly TRBD2 on 5 matching bases. The CDR3 runs 15 residues. Trimming took off 4 bases at V and 7 bases at J, with 20 bases between the two ends. CDR1 and CDR2 from the germline V gene are SEHNR and FQNEAQ (reference sequence). CDR3 in amino acids: CASSSSTLFRGEQYF. In nucleotides, the CDR3 is TGTGCCAGCAGCTCGTCCACACTTTTTAGAGGGGAGCAGTACTTC.

The chain recombines TRBV20-1 with TRBJ2-1, with 8 bases matching TRBD2. From germline, CDR1 is DFQATT and CDR2 SNEGSKA (reference sequence). The CDR3 runs to 14 residues. V shed 4 bases, J shed 0 bases, and the junction held 2 bases outside the gene matches. CDR3 nucleotides: TGCAGTGCTACCAGCGGGAGCTCCTACAATGAGCAGTTCTTC. It translates to CSATSGSSYNEQFF.

This clonotype came up a few times. The final CDR3 position lacks the conserved phenylalanine or tryptophan, pointing to a likely read error. This chain links TRBV6-1 with TRBJ2-1; 9 bases align to TRBD2. Trimming cost V 2 bases and J 4 bases; bases outside gene matches: 3. In germline, CDR1 is MNHNS, CDR2 SASEGT. The CDR3 loop spans 15 amino acids. The CDR3 spells CASSESSGAYNEQFL. The CDR3 DNA reads TGTGCCAGCAGTGAATCTAGCGGGGCTTACAATGAGCAGTTCCTC.

The chain joins TRBV15 to TRBJ1-6; unclear D gene. The CDR3 runs to 15 residues. V shed 0 bases and J shed 7 bases, with 10 bases lying between them. Germline assignment: CDR1 LNHNV and CDR2 YYDKDF (reference sequence). CDR3 amino acids: CATSRERTANSPLHF. In DNA form, the CDR3 reads TGTGCCACCAGCAGAGAAAGGACGGCCAATTCACCCCTCCACTTT.

The chain links TRBV20-1 to TRBJ1-6; 8 bases line up with TRBD1. V dropped 1 base and J dropped 8; count of bases not matched to a gene: 7. Germline V lookup: CDR1 DFQATT, CDR2 SNEGSKA (reference sequence). CDR3 length: 15 amino acids. The CDR3 loop is CSARAQGTGDSPLHF. DNA for the CDR3: TGCAGTGCTAGAGCCCAGGGGACAGGAGATTCACCCCTCCACTTT.

The table lists this clonotype with a count of one. The CDR3 region is CASSARRGPNQETQYF. As DNA, the CDR3 is TGCGCCAGCAGTGCCCGTCGGGGGCCTAACCAAGAGACCCAGTACTTC. This sequence joins TRBV10-2 and TRBJ2-5; either TRBD1 or TRBD2 may fit D (6 bases each). In germline, CDR1 is WSHSY, CDR2 SAAADI. This CDR3 comprises 16 residues. V was clipped by 4 bases and J by 0 bases, with 15 bases between them.

This chain uses TRBV29-1 with TRBJ2-5; D is perhaps TRBD2 (5 bases). The V and J ends lost 3 bases and 1 base respectively, with 6 bases between them. Germline CDR1 SQVTM, CDR2 ANQGSEA. The CDR3 totals 12 residues. CDR3 sequence (DNA): TGCAGCGTTGACGGGGTCCAAGAGACCCAGTACTTC. Translating it yields CSVDGVQETQYF.

The chain couples TRBV29-1 to TRBJ1-2; 7 nucleotides agree with TRBD1. This CDR3 region has 12 residues. Germline-derived CDR1 and CDR2 are SQVTM and ANQGSEA. Trimming took 7 bases from V and 4 from J; bases not matched to a gene: 6. For the CDR3, the DNA is TGCAGCGCTGGGACAGCTCCCTATGGCTACACCTTC. This gives the protein CSAGTAPYGYTF. Combining the CDR3 with reference TRBV29-1 and TRBJ1-2 gives the whole variable domain SAVISQKPSRDICQRGTSLTIQCQVDSQVTMMFWYRQQPGQSLTLIATANQGSEATYESGFVIDKFPISRPNLTFSTLTVSNMSPEDSSIYLCSAGTAPYGYTFGSGTRLTVV.

The rearrangement uses TRBV25-1 and TRBJ2-7, with D possibly matching TRBD1 (7 bases). The CDR3 covers 16 residues. Germline lookup yields CDR1 MGHDK and CDR2 SYGVNS. Trimming cost V 4 bases and J 3 bases, with 19 bases left between them. The CDR3 spells CASSARDTGDFYEQYF. CDR3 coding DNA: TGTGCCAGCAGTGCTAGAGATACAGGGGACTTCTACGAGCAGTACTTC.

The chain links TRBV24-1 to TRBJ2-1, with 9 positions matching TRBD2. V shed 2 bases and J 9 bases; nucleotides not matched to a gene: 1. This CDR3 contains 13 residues. Looked up from germline, CDR1 is KGHDR and CDR2 is SFDVKD. CDR3 DNA sequence: TGTGCCACCAGTGATTCACTAGCGGGTGAGCAGTTCTTC. This translates into CATSDSLAGEQFF.

The chain recombines TRBV9 with TRBJ1-6, with D unclear. The CDR3 runs 16 residues. V lost 0 bases to trimming and J lost 10 bases, with 17 bases between them. The germline V gene has CDR1 SGDLS and CDR2 YYNGEE. The CDR3 DNA reads as TGTGCCAGCAGCGTAGCGAGTTCTGCGGCGGGGTCACCCCTCCACTTT. Translated, it gives CASSVASSAAGSPLHF.

The V gene is TRBV14, the J gene TRBJ2-1, with TRBD2 identical over 11 bases. CDR3 size: 15 residues. After removal of 1 base from V and 5 bases from J, the junction contained 1 base not matched to a gene. Germline CDR1 SGHDN, CDR2 FVKESK. CDR3 bases: TGTGCCAGCAGCCAAGGTAGCGGGAGGGACAATGAGCAGTTCTTC. Translating gives CASSQGSGRDNEQFF.

V and J are TRBV10-3 and TRBJ2-7; possible D gene TRBD2, 5 bases. Germline CDR1 reads ENHRY; CDR2 reads SYGVKD. CDR3 size: 15 residues. V was cut by 0 bases and J by 7 bases, with 16 bases left in between. This CDR3 reads CAISESPESRGEQYF. CDR3 nucleotides: TGTGCCATCAGTGAGTCACCGGAGTCTCGGGGTGAGCAGTACTTC.

This clonotype was counted at least ten times. The chain carries TRBV19 and TRBJ1-5, with 8 bases that match TRBD1. The CDR3 loop spans 14 amino acids. CDR1 and CDR2 from the germline V gene are LNHDA and SQIVND (reference sequence). V was clipped by 9 bases and J by 4 bases; unmatched bases: 8. The CDR3 loop reads CASSPGQGNQPQHF. Written as DNA, the CDR3 is TGTGCCAGCAGTCCTGGACAGGGAAATCAGCCCCAGCATTTT. Combining the CDR3 with reference TRBV19 and TRBJ1-5 gives the whole variable domain DGGITQSPKYLFRKEGQNVTLSCEQNLNHDAMYWYRQDPGQGLRLIYYSQIVNDFQKGDIAEGYSVSREKKESFPLTVTSAQKNPTAFYLCASSPGQGNQPQHFGDGTRLSIL.

The chain is built from TRBV6-1 and TRBJ2-7; the D is unclear. Germline values: CDR1 MNHNS, CDR2 SASEGT. The CDR3 is 14 residues long. Trimming stripped 2 bases from V and 6 bases from J, with 14 bases between. The CDR3, as DNA: TGTGCCAGCAGTGAATGGCCCTCTCAAGGCGAGCAGTACTTC. Translated, it gives CASSEWPSQGEQYF.

This sequence joins TRBV2 and TRBJ1-6; D remains unclear. CDR1 and CDR2 (germline): SNHLY, FYNNEI. The V end lost 5 bases, the J end lost 9 bases, and 17 bases lay between the germline ends. The CDR3 sequence is 15 residues long. The CDR3 region has the DNA TGTGCCAGCAGTCAAGAGGCCAATAATGGTTCACCCCTCCACTTT. Protein: CASSQEANNGSPLHF.

This rearrangement joins TRBV20-1 to TRBJ1-2; 7 bases fit TRBD1. CDR3 length: 16 amino acids. Germline trimming cut 3 bases from V and 8 bases from J; bases unmatched to any gene: 18. CDR1 DFQATT and CDR2 SNEGSKA come from the germline V gene (reference sequence). The CDR3 loop reads CSARPPGGGSYKGYTF. In nucleotides, the CDR3 is TGCAGTGCTAGGCCGCCCGGAGGGGGCTCGTATAAGGGCTACACCTTC.

The DNA for the CDR3 is TGCAGTGCTAGTAAAAGCGGGGGAGCAGCAGATACGCAGTATTTT. Translating it yields CSASKSGGAADTQYF. The chain joins TRBV20-1 to TRBJ2-3; 8 nucleotides line up with TRBD2. Germline V gene sequence: CDR1 DFQATT, CDR2 SNEGSKA (reference sequence). The CDR3 totals 15 residues. The V segment lost 3 bases and the J segment 4 bases; nucleotides outside the gene matches: 9.

CDR3 DNA: TGTGCCAGCAGTTACTCTAGGACATCGGCCTTTGGAAACACCATATATTTT. Translation gives CASSYSRTSAFGNTIYF. The chain has TRBV6-5 and TRBJ1-3; tentatively, D is TRBD1 (5 bases). V was shortened by 0 bases and J by 3 bases, with 15 bases between the two germline ends. This CDR3 is 17 amino acids long. Germline assignment: CDR1 MNHEY and CDR2 SVGAGI.

V is TRBV5-8 and J is TRBJ2-7; no clear D gene. The CDR3 extends over 10 amino acids. Germline lookup yields CDR1 SGHTS and CDR2 YDEGEE. The germline V and J ends were trimmed by 5 bases and 7 bases, with 7 bases remaining between them. CDR3 coding DNA: TGTGCCAGCAGTCATGGTGAGCAGTACTTC. This translates into CASSHGEQYF.

The CDR3 spells CASSLTGAKQGEQYF. The CDR3, as DNA: TGCGCCAGCAGCCTGACAGGGGCCAAGCAGGGCGAGCAGTACTTC. This chain joins TRBV5-1 and TRBJ2-7; TRBD1 agrees at 8 bases. Germline CDR1 SGHRS, CDR2 YFSETQ. V lost 4 bases and J lost 6; bases outside the gene matches: 12. The CDR3 extends over 15 amino acids.

Here the CDR3 reads CSAMRETDTQYF. CDR3 bases: TGCAGTGCAATGAGGGAGACAGATACGCAGTATTTT. The V and J genes are TRBV20-1 and TRBJ2-3, with D tentatively TRBD2 (5 bases). CDR1 is DFQATT, CDR2 SNEGSKA, per germline (reference sequence). CDR3 size: 12 residues. V was shortened by 6 bases and J by 3 bases, with 10 bases between the two germline ends.

The chain combines TRBV6-5 with TRBJ1-1; D uncertain. The CDR3 spans 14 residues. Germline CDR1 and CDR2: MNHEY and SVGAGI. Trimming removed 5 bases from V and 3 bases from J, with 13 bases in between. CDR3 sequence: CASSDLGGDTEAFF. The CDR3 nucleotides read TGTGCCAGCAGTGATCTGGGCGGGGACACTGAAGCTTTCTTT.

The table lists this clonotype with a few counts. This rearrangement joins TRBV19 to TRBJ1-6; the D is unclear. Trimming cost V 2 bases and J 8 bases, with 10 bases left between them. CDR3 length equals 14 residues. From germline, CDR1 is LNHDA and CDR2 SQIVND (reference sequence). CDR3 nucleotide sequence: TGTGCCAGTAGTATACGGGGAGGCTATTCACCCCTCCACTTT. This codes for CASSIRGGYSPLHF. Supplemented by reference TRBV19 and TRBJ1-6, the full variable domain reads DGGITQSPKYLFRKEGQNVTLSCEQNLNHDAMYWYRQDPGQGLRLIYYSQIVNDFQKGDIAEGYSVSREKKESFPLTVTSAQKNPTAFYLCASSIRGGYSPLHFGNGTRLTVT.

This clonotype was detected once. This chain uses TRBV9 with TRBJ1-2; TRBD1 is a possible D gene (5 bases). CDR1 SGDLS and CDR2 YYNGEE come from the germline V gene. The ends were cut back, 0 bases at V and 8 bases at J, with 17 bases in the middle. The CDR3 runs 15 residues. The CDR3 nucleotides are TGTGCCAGCAGCGTAGAACTTGGGGCAGTTCAGGGCTACACCTTC. Translated, it gives CASSVELGAVQGYTF.